These T cell receptor beta chains were read from a single sample in a study of shared clonotypes between healthy human individuals. Assay: immunoSEQ multiplex PCR; the TCRdb copy retains only in-frame clones and omits some. The sample has about 580,000 clones; roughly 98% are singletons. The sample was naive CD8+ T cells sorted from blood. These TCRs come from a man aged 30 to 45 in good health. The CDR3 runs from the conserved cysteine through the conserved F or W. A D gene is named only where the DNA matches it firmly. Clone size is given for some rows only: seen once, a few or many times, or a class if the clone is expanded.

>TRBV4-3|TRBJ2-2|15|NA|NA
TGCGCCAGCAGCCAAGATCCAGGGAACACCGGGGAGCTGTTTTTT
CASSQDPGNTGELFF
>TRBV5-6|TRBJ1-1|15|NA|NA
TGTGCCAGCAGCTTGCGGACCGATACGAACACTGAAGCTTTCTTT
CASSLRTDTNTEAFF
>TRBV10-1|TRBJ2-1|14|NA|NA
TGCGCCAGCAGTGATGATCCGGGGGAGCTCGTGCAGTTCTTC
CASSDDPGELVQFF
>TRBV6-4|TRBJ2-6|16|NA|NA
TGTGCCAGCAGTGACAGGCCCCTCTCTGGGGCCAACGTCCTGACTTTC
CASSDRPLSGANVLTF
>TRBV9|TRBJ2-7|16|NA|TRBD2
TGTGCCAGCAGCGTAGGGACTAGCGGGAGTCGGTACGAGCAGTACTTC
CASSVGTSGSRYEQYF
>TRBV13|TRBJ2-7|16|NA|TRBD2
TGTGCCAGCAGCCTTGGACTAGCGGGAGGGCGTTCCGAGCAGTACTTC
CASSLGLAGGRSEQYF
>TRBV11-2|TRBJ2-7|12|NA|TRBD2
TGTGCCAGCAGCTCACTAGCGGGAGAGCAGTACTTC
CASSSLAGEQYF
>TRBV10-3|TRBJ2-2|18|NA|TRBD2
TGTGCCATCAGTGAGGGTGTGGCGGGAGAGAGTCCCACCGGGGAGCTGTTTTTT
CAISEGVAGESPTGELFF
>TRBV28|TRBJ2-7|15|NA|TRBD1
TGTGCCAGCAGTTTTTTGAGACAGGGAACCTACGAGCAGTACTTC
CASSFLRQGTYEQYF
>TRBV9|TRBJ1-3|11|once|NA
TGTGCCAGCAGCGGTGGAAACACCATATATTTT
CASSGGNTIYF
>TRBV29-1|TRBJ2-1|13|once|TRBD2
TGCAGCGTTGGCGGGAGCGGGGCATATGAGCAGTTCTTC
CSVGGSGAYEQFF
>TRBV30|TRBJ2-7|12|NA|TRBD1
TGTGCCTTCCAGGGGACAGGCTACGAGCAGTACTTC
CAFQGTGYEQYF
>TRBV6-1|TRBJ2-7|14|NA|NA
TGTGCCAGCCTGGTCGTAGTGAGCTCCTACGAGCAGTACTTC
CASLVVVSSYEQYF
>TRBV29-1|TRBJ2-2|14|NA|NA
TGCAGCGTTGAGTCGGGATCCTACCCCCCGGAGCTGTTTTTT
CSVESGSYPPELFF
>TRBV12-5|TRBJ2-1|13|NA|NA
TGTGCTAGTGGTCCCTGGGACTACAATGAGCAGTTCTTC
CASGPWDYNEQFF
>TRBV7-9|TRBJ2-1|16|NA|TRBD2
TGTGCCAGCAGCTTAGCGCGGCTAGCGGGAGCAAATGAGCAGTTCTTC
CASSLARLAGANEQFF
>TRBV9|TRBJ1-4|15|NA|NA
TGTGCCAGCAGTGAAGACGGAAACTCTAATGAAAAACTGTTTTTT
CASSEDGNSNEKLFF
>TRBV5-1|TRBJ2-3|18|once|TRBD1
TGCGCCAGCAGCTTCGGGTGGGGCGGACAGGACCGCACAGATACGCAGTATTTT
CASSFGWGGQDRTDTQYF
>TRBV7-2|TRBJ2-7|14|NA|NA
TGTGCCAGCAGCTTAGGGATAGGGTCCTACGAGCAGTACTTC
CASSLGIGSYEQYF
>TRBV29-1|TRBJ2-5|16|NA|NA
TGCAGCGTTGAAGAAAAACAGGTTAGAGTTCGAGAGACCCAGTACTTC
CSVEEKQVRVRETQYF
>TRBV5-8|TRBJ1-1|14|NA|NA
TGTGCCAGCAGCTTGGTCCAGGGGAACACTGAAGCTTTCTTT
CASSLVQGNTEAFF
>TRBV4-1|TRBJ2-5|12|NA|NA
TGCGCCAGCAGCCAGTCTGTGGAGACCCAGTACTTC
CASSQSVETQYF
>TRBV29-1|TRBJ2-1|16|NA|TRBD2
TGCAGCGTTGGGGACCTAGCGGGAGGTTCCTACAATGAGCAGTTCTTC
CSVGDLAGGSYNEQFF
>TRBV5-1|TRBJ2-3|15|NA|NA
TGCGCCAGCAGCCTACAGATCTCTAGCACAGATACGCAGTATTTT
CASSLQISSTDTQYF
>TRBV27|TRBJ1-2|15|NA|NA
TGTGCCAGCAGTCCGCTCCCCTCAGGGGCTGGGGGCTACACCTTC
CASSPLPSGAGGYTF
>TRBV5-1|TRBJ2-2|16|NA|TRBD2
TGCGCCAGCAGCTTGGGACTAGCGGGCTACACCGGGGAGCTGTTTTTT
CASSLGLAGYTGELFF
>TRBV10-1|TRBJ2-7|14|NA|TRBD1
TGCGCCAGCAGCGACCACAGGGGATCCTACGAGCAGTACTTC
CASSDHRGSYEQYF
>TRBV29-1|TRBJ2-7|14|NA|NA
TGCAGCGTTGAAGGGATGGCGGATACCTACGAGCAGTACTTC
CSVEGMADTYEQYF
>TRBV19|TRBJ2-1|13|NA|TRBD1
TGTGCCAGCGAGGACAGGAATTACAATGAGCAGTTCTTC
CASEDRNYNEQFF
>TRBV6-1|TRBJ1-1|17|NA|TRBD1
TGTGCCAGCAGTGGTCGGACAGGGACGTGGGATGGCACTGAAGCTTTCTTT
CASSGRTGTWDGTEAFF
>TRBV4-3|TRBJ2-1|17|NA|NA
TGCGCCAGCAGCCAAGAACCCCCGAGGGTCTCCTACAATGAGCAGTTCTTC
CASSQEPPRVSYNEQFF
>TRBV25-1|TRBJ2-2|15|NA|TRBD2
TGTGCCAGCAGTTACCTAGCGGGAGTCCCCGGGGAGCTGTTTTTT
CASSYLAGVPGELFF
>TRBV7-3|TRBJ1-5|15|NA|TRBD1
TGTGCCAGCAGCTTAAGGGACAGCACCAATCAGCCCCAGCATTTT
CASSLRDSTNQPQHF